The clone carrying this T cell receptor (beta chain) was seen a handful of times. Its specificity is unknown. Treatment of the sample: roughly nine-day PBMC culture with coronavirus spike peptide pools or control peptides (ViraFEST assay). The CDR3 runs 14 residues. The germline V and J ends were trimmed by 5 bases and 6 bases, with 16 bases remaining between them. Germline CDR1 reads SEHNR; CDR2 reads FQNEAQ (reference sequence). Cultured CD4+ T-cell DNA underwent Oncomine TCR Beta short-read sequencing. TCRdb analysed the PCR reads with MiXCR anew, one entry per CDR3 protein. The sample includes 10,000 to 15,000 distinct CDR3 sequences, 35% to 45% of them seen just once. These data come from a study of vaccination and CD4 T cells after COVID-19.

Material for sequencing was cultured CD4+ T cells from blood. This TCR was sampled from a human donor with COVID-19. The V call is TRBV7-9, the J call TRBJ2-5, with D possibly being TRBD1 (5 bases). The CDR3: CASSPTAGMKTQYF. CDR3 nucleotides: TGTGCCAGCAGCCCCACTGCAGGGATGAAGACCCAGTACTTC.